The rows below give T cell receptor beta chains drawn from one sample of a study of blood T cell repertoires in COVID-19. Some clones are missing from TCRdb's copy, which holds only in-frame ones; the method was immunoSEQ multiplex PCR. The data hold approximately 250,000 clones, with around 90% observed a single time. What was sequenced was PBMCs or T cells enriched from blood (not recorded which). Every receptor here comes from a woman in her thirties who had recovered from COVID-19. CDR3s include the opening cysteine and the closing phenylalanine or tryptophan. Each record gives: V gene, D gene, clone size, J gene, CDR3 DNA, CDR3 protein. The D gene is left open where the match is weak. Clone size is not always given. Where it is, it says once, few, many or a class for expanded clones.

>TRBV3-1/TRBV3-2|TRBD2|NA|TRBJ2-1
TGTGCCAGCAGCCAAGATCGGGAGGGCCGAGATGAGCAGTTCTTC
CASSQDREGRDEQFF
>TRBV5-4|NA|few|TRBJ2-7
TGTGCCAGCAGCTTGACGGGTAGAGACGAGCAGTACTTC
CASSLTGRDEQYF
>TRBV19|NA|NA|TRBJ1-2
TGTGCCAGTAGTACCGCACAGGGCCATGGCTACACCTTC
CASSTAQGHGYTF
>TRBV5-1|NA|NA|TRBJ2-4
TGCGCCAGCAGCTTGGGGGCAGGGGAGAACATTCAGTACTTC
CASSLGAGENIQYF
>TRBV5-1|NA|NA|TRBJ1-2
TGCGCCAGCACTAGGACACCCGATAACTATGGCTACACCTTC
CASTRTPDNYGYTF
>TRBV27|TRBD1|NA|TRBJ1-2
TGTGCCAGCAGTTTATCCCGGACAGGCTATGGCTACACCTTC
CASSLSRTGYGYTF
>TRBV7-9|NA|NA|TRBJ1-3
TGTGCCAGCAGCCCCTGGGAAACGGGGGGAAACACCATATATTTT
CASSPWETGGNTIYF
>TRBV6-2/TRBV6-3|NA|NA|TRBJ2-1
TGTGCCAGCAGTTACTCCCCCAGTTATGAGCAGTTCTTC
CASSYSPSYEQFF
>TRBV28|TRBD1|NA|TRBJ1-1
TGTGCCAGCAAAACAGGGGGCGCAAGGACTGAAGCTTTCTTT
CASKTGGARTEAFF
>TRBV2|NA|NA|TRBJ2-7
TGTGCCAGCAGTGGAAGGGGGTACGAGCAGTACTTC
CASSGRGYEQYF
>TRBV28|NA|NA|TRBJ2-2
TGTGCCAGCAGAATAGTGAGCACCGGGGAGCTGTTTTTT
CASRIVSTGELFF
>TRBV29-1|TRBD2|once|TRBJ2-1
TGCAGCGTTGAAAGGTGGGGGGGAACCGATGAGCAGTTCTTC
CSVERWGGTDEQFF
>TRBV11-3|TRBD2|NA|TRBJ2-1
TGTGCCAGCAGCTCACGTTTTAGCGGGGGGGCCGGGAATGAGCAGTTCTTC
CASSSRFSGGAGNEQFF
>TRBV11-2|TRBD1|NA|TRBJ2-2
TGTGCCAGCAGCCCTCGGGGACAGTCCACCGGGGAGCTGTTTTTT
CASSPRGQSTGELFF
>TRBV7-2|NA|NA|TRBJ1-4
TGTGCCAGCAGTTTACAGGTTTCCCCTCGGGAAAAACTGTTTTTT
CASSLQVSPREKLFF
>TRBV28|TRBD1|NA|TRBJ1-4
TGTGCCAGCAGTGGACGGGACAGGGGATGGGAAAAACTGTTTTTT
CASSGRDRGWEKLFF
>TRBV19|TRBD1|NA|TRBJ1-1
TGTGCCAGTAGTATAACAGGACAGGGAGGTTGGGACACTGAAGCTTTCTTT
CASSITGQGGWDTEAFF
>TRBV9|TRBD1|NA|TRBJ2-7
TGTGCCAGCAGCCTAGGACAGGGCTCCTACGAGCAGTACTTC
CASSLGQGSYEQYF
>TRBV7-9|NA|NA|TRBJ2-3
TGTGTCCCAGGGCAGGGCACAGATACGCAGTATTTT
CVPGQGTDTQYF
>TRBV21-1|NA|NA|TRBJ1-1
TGTGCCAGCACCCGGGACAGCGACACTGAAGCTTTCTTT
CASTRDSDTEAFF
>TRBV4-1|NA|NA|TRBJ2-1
TGCGCCAGCAGCCGAGGGGGTGAGCAGTTCTTC
CASSRGGEQFF
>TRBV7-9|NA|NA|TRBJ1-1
TGTGCCAGCAGCTTACGGGGAAGAACTGAAGCTTTCTTT
CASSLRGRTEAFF
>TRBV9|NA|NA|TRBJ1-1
TGTGCCAGCAGCCCGCGCTGGGGGCAGGCTGAAGCTTTCTTT
CASSPRWGQAEAFF
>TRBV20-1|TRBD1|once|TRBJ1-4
TGCAGTGCTAGTTCCCCCGGGACAGCTAATGAAAAACTGTTTTTT
CSASSPGTANEKLFF
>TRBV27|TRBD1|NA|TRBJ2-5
TGTGCCAGCAGCACGCGGTGGACAGGGAAGGAGACCCAGTACTTC
CASSTRWTGKETQYF
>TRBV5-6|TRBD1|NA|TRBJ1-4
TGTGCCAGCTCGAGGGGGCCCTTTAATGAAAAACTGTTTTTT
CASSRGPFNEKLFF
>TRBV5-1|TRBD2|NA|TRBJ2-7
TGCGCCAGCAGTTGGGAGGGTGGGATTAACGAGCAGTACTTC
CASSWEGGINEQYF
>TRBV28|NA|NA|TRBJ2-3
TGTGCCAGCGACCCAAGCGTTAGCACAGATACGCAGTATTTT
CASDPSVSTDTQYF
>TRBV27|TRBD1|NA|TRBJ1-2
TGTGCCAGCAGTTTAGGACGTTCGGACAGGGCTCACGGCTACACCTTC
CASSLGRSDRAHGYTF
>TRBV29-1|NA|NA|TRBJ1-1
TGCAGCGGGAGGGGTAGGGCTTGGACTGAAGCTTTCTTT
CSGRGRAWTEAFF
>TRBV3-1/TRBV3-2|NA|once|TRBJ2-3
TGTGCCAGCAGCCAAGATTCAAGGAGTAGCGTAGATGTTACGCAGTATTTT
CASSQDSRSSVDVTQYF
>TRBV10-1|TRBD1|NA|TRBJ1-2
TGCGCCAGCAGCTCCGGACAGGGCCCATCTTATGGCTACACCTTC
CASSSGQGPSYGYTF
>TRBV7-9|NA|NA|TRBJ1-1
TGTGCCAGCAGCTTAGAATGGGGGGAATTCACTGAAGCTTTCTTT
CASSLEWGEFTEAFF
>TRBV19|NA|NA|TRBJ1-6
TGTGCCAGTAGTAGGACGACAGGAGTGGCTTCACCCCTCCACTTT
CASSRTTGVASPLHF
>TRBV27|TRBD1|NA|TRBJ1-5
TGTGCCAGCTCCCGAGGACAGGACAATCAGCCCCAGCATTTT
CASSRGQDNQPQHF
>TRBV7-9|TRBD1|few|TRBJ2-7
TGTGCCAGCAGCTCGGGACAGGGGGCGGGAGAGCAGTACTTC
CASSSGQGAGEQYF
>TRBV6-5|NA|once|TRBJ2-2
TGTGCCACCGGAGGCGGGGAGCTGTTTTTT
CATGGGELFF
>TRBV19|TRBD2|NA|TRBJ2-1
TGTGCCAGTAGTGTTCCTAGCGGGGGGGCCTCGTTACAGTTCTTC
CASSVPSGGASLQFF
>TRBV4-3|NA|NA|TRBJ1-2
TGCGCCAGCAGCCAAGTCGGGGGGGGCTACACCTTC
CASSQVGGGYTF
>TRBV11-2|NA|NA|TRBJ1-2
TGTGCCAGCAGCTTTAGTTCAGGGTATGGCTACACCTTC
CASSFSSGYGYTF
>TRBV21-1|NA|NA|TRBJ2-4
TGTGCCAGCAGCGCCACAGGGTGTGATAACATTCAGTACTTC
CASSATGCDNIQYF
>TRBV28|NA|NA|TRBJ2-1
TGTGCCAGCAGTCTAAGGGGGTGGGGTGAGCAGTTCTTC
CASSLRGWGEQFF
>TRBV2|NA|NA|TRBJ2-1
TGTGCCAGCAGTGGCATTCTAGTTCACCACAATGAGCAGTTCTTC
CASSGILVHHNEQFF
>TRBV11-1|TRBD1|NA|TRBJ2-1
TGTGCCAGCAGCTCAAGGTGGGACAGAGCCTACAATGAGCAGTTCTTC
CASSSRWDRAYNEQFF
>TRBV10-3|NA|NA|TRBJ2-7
TGTGCCATCAGTGAGACCACAGGGTTCGGCTACGAGCAGTACTTC
CAISETTGFGYEQYF
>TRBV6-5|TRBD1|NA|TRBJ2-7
TGTGCCACCAGACCGGGACAGGGGGCTGGCGAGCAGTACTTC
CATRPGQGAGEQYF
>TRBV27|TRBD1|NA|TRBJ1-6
TGTGCCAGCAGTCCGGACAGGGTCGATTCACCCCTCCACTTT
CASSPDRVDSPLHF
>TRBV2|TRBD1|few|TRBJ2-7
TGTGCCAGCGCTGGGGACAGTTCCCACGAGCAGTACTTC
CASAGDSSHEQYF
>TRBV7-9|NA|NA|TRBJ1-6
TGTGCCAGCAGCACAGGTATCTTCGGACCCCTCCACTTT
CASSTGIFGPLHF